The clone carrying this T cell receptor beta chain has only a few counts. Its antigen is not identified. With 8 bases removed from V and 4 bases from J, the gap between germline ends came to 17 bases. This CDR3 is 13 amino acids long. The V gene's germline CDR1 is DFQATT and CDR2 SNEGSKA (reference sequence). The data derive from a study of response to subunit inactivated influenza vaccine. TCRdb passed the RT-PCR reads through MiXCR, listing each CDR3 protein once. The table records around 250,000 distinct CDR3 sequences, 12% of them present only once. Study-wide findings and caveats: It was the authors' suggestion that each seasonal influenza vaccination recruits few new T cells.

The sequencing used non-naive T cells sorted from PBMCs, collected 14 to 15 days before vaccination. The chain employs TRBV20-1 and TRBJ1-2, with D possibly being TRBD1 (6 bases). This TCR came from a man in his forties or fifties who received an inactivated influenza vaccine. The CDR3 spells CSSIGQGIYGYTF. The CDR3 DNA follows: TGCAGTTCAATAGGGCAGGGGATCTATGGCTACACCTTC.